This T cell receptor (beta chain) was captured in a study of cytomegalovirus exposure and HLA in healthy donors (dated 2017 in TCRdb). Concerning the study at large: An earlier analysis of a few hundred of the donors reported over 250 Gb of sequence data and approximately 120 million unique TCR beta sequences obtained from about 170 million T cells. About 300 gigabases of sequencing data and 91 million or so unique TCR sequences made up an early release that covered about 640 HLA-typed donors. Of the roughly 400 genotyped donors, over 65% fell in the genetic ancestry cluster associated with self-reported Caucasian donors. The study was designed to test whether signatures of past pathogen exposure could be identified by cataloging public T cell receptors. Using immunosequencing, the study profiled T cell repertoires from 666 subjects and related those repertoires to cytomegalovirus serostatus. Along with the roughly 670-subject first cohort, a separate validation cohort of over a hundred different subjects was used. High-throughput TCR immunosequencing, statistical association of individual TCRs with disease status, and machine learning were combined to predict cytomegalovirus infection status. To study patterns of TCR occurrence, a later analysis re-analyzed previously published TCR beta repertoires from under 750 donors and added high-resolution HLA genotyping. In the later analysis, no new phenotypic data were used to find candidate immune exposures; instead, reliance was placed on TCR beta sequences and their occurrence across donors. In an earlier analysis of 587 of the donors, high-throughput TCR beta sequencing was used to judge whether each TCR beta V gene segment behaved as functional or pseudogenic. Donor age, sex, ethnicity and CMV serostatus were collected together with the repertoire data. A later genetic analysis used genome-wide SNP genotypes for 398 of the 666 donors, treating that subset as a discovery cohort. All discovery cohort repertoires had been generated on a single sequencing platform. Both class I and class II loci were covered by HLA typing, at four-digit resolution. The number of donors typed differed by locus, with roughly 629-640 for A, B, C, DRB1 and DQB1, more than 500 for DQA1, nearly 610 for DPA1, and around 430 for DPB1. About 5 DR-DQ haplotypes were handled as single units for association and clustering, since linkage in the cohort was strong. Among about 400 genotyped donors of the cohort, an average of about 220,000 unique TCR beta nucleotide sequences was sequenced per donor, of which roughly 18% were non-productive. Findings and caveats that apply to the study as a whole: The presence/absence analyses assumed that sequencing depth was roughly uniform across donors, and that assumption may not be true. The 87-base-pair reads could not distinguish some IMGT-functional V segments, including TRBV6-2 and TRBV6-3, so those segments were excluded. When HLA alleles, especially DR and DQ, strongly co-occurred, TCR associations were difficult to assign to individual alleles. A group of highly shared sequence variants was considered likely to be a technical artifact of the sequencing pipeline. Because counts were too low, some 17 rarely observed V segments, including chromosome 9 orphons, were left out of the earlier analysis of 500 to 650 of the donors. The study gave a list of about 150 TCR beta chains associated with cytomegalovirus. Three of the identified cytomegalovirus-associated TCR beta chains were confirmed in vitro to be specific for cytomegalovirus antigens. A later genetic analysis associated a missense DCLRE1C variant with V-gene and J-gene trimming of TCR beta chains, and an independent cohort replicated the association. In a later analysis, several top co-occurrence clusters were reported to appear linked to parvovirus B19, influenza, CMV and Epstein-Barr virus. Specific HLA alleles were associated with 18,000 or so TCR beta sequences at a false discovery rate of 0.05 in a later analysis. Most CMV-associated TCR beta chains appeared to be HLA-restricted in a later analysis, and the HLA associations seemed to be driven largely by CMV exposure. A later analysis found that TCR association rates varied across HLA loci, with DRB1 alleles showing the most associated TCRs and HLA-C alleles the fewest. In a later genetic analysis, fewer N-insertions in productive TCRs were reported among donors in an Asian-associated ancestry cluster than the roughly 640-donor mean. The only immune exposure information available for the cohort was CMV serostatus. In a later analysis, HLA-associated TCR beta chains were found to be more clonally expanded and to have lower generation probabilities than equally common non-associated chains. Most TCR sequences were observed very rarely across donors, whereas some public TCRs were present in many individuals. It was suggested by the authors that the approach could potentially be generalized to other disease states and immunological phenotypes. A further reported finding was that TCR beta sequences accurately predicted the HLA-A and HLA-B alleles for most subjects in the first cohort. Correlated functional status among segregating V segments might reflect linkage disequilibrium, but an unknown experimental factor could not be ruled out. Because HLA typing was missing for some donors at each locus, association tests included only the typed subset. An earlier analysis of approximately 600 of the donors showed that most TCR beta V segments appeared in productive rearrangements either about 87% or about 30% of the time, which broadly matched IMGT annotations. In this cohort, only TCR beta chains were sequenced, and detectable features were limited by the absence of alpha or paired-chain data. Cytomegalovirus status was reported to be diagnosed by the classifier with high specificity and sensitivity in both the original and validation cohorts.

Turning to this clone: Its antigen is still unknown. No base quality values were provided; no much bigger clone lies one nucleotide off.

The method behind the library was the immunoSEQ multiplex PCR assay. A mixture of 60 forward primers for TCR Vbeta segments and 13 reverse primers for TCR Jbeta segments was used in the multiplex PCR. A multiplex PCR assay on genomic DNA amplified the CDR3 region of rearranged TCR beta genes. The amplified TCR beta libraries were sequenced on the Illumina HiSeq System as 87-base-pair reads. Concerning the study's data processing: A later analysis tallied some 79 million unique TCR beta chains across the approximately 670 repertoires, and some 12 million of those chains were shared by two or more donors. To remove PCR and sequencing errors, raw reads were error-corrected and collapsed into unique sequences using a nearest-neighbor algorithm that merged closely related sequences. V, D and J gene segments were assigned by aligning CDR3 sequences to IMGT reference sequences. For a sequence to be retained, a match of at least six nucleotides to both a V gene segment and a J gene segment was required. A rearrangement was called productive if the CDR3 had no stop codons and remained in frame with V and J, and every other rearrangement was called non-productive. Following IMGT convention, CDR3 was defined as the stretch from the second conserved V-encoded cysteine up to the conserved J-encoded phenylalanine. Sequences without an unambiguous match to a single V gene segment were excluded from the earlier analysis of several hundred of the donors. In an earlier analysis of approximately 550 of the donors, V segments were called functional above 56.7% productive rearrangements and were called segregating when the between-donor standard deviation exceeded 5%. To diagnose cytomegalovirus status from the catalog of TCR beta chain sequences, a statistical classification framework was built. A later analysis assigned V and J genes by comparing TCR nucleotide sequences with IMGT/GENE-DB human TR gene sequences. The TCRdist pipeline was used in a later analysis to assign CDR3 sequences and most-parsimonious VDJ recombination scenarios. A later analysis defined each TCR beta chain by its CDR3 amino acid sequence plus V-gene family, and excluded reads lacking a unique V-gene family. A later analysis removed 500 to 650 highly shared, low-generation-probability nucleotide sequences to deal with suspected cross-contamination and a sequencing artifact. For each public chain, a later analysis derived a clonal expansion index from normalized ranks of inferred template counts within each repertoire. In a later analysis, generation probabilities were computed with a VDJ recombination model fitted to out-of-frame rearrangements, and the resulting probabilities were checked against IGoR. In a later analysis, TCR-TCR, TCR-HLA and TCR-CMV co-occurrence was scored with hypergeometric tests, and a repertoire-size bias correction was applied to TCR pairs. In a later analysis, false discovery rates were estimated by permuting HLA or CMV assignments 20 times. In a later analysis, co-occurring TCRs were grouped with DBSCAN, and TCRdist sequence similarity was added when clustering was performed within HLA-allele-positive subsets. Repertoires with fewer than 30,000 or more than 120,000 public chains were left out of co-occurrence clustering, as were a handful of repertoires with anomalous nucleotide sharing. Here the immuneACCESS table is served through TCRdb, limited to in-frame sequences with V and J called. Missing clones are a known gap in these copies; in checked studies unresolved V genes cover under half, and the rest lacks a known reason. The V and J calls and the clone size are those of that table, but D and trimming were determined from the DNA. In this sample the table shows 120,000 or so clones, over 9.5% of which occur a single time. The ten largest account for about 4.7% of the sample.

CDR1 and CDR2 were assigned from the germline V gene as ENHRY and SYGVKD. From the cysteine up to the phenylalanine, the CDR3 has a length of 14 residues. The DNA shown is the 42-base CDR3, in frame from base 1. Trimming removed 3 bases from V and 5 bases from J; the gene matches leave 5 bases unexplained. In total, fewer than 750 healthy bone marrow donors made up the cohort. At the time of sampling, every cohort member was nominally healthy, though immune exposures that went unrecorded were likely present. The donor was CMV seropositive and belonged to the group of about 290 seropositive cohort members. A peripheral blood sample was provided by each donor, and peripheral blood mononuclear cells were used for TCR beta sequencing. Genomic DNA extraction from the blood cell samples was performed with the Qiagen DNeasy Blood Extraction Kit.

The sequence links TRBV10-3 to TRBJ2-7, with 9 junctional bases fitting TRBD1. Sample: PBMCs. The receptor was isolated from a woman aged 18-29 years in good health and CMV-seropositive. The CDR3 is CAISDRDRANEQYF. In nucleotides, the sequence is TGTGCCATCAGTGACCGGGACAGGGCCAACGAGCAGTACTTC.